The 30 T cell receptor beta chains listed next were all sequenced from one sample in a study of T cell repertoires in cytomegalovirus infection. TCRdb reprocessed the reads via MiXCR and lists one record per CDR3 protein. The table records around 530,000 distinct CDR3 sequences, 15% to 20% of them present only once. Sample: CD8+ T cells from PBMCs. The receptor source for this set is a human donor in good health (CMV status not recorded). Some clones in this sample may be carry-over from other donors' samples.

Many counts were recorded for this clonotype. The CDR3 coding sequence is TGTGCCAGCAGCTTCGGGTCGGGAAGTGAGCAGTTCTTC. Its protein product is CASSFGSGSEQFF. The genes are TRBV12-3 or TRBV12-4 and TRBJ2-1; tentative D call: TRBD2 (5 bases). V was cut by 6 bases and J by 9 bases, with 15 bases left in between. The CDR3 length is 13 residues.

The genes are TRBV27 and TRBJ2-7; 11 nucleotides match TRBD1. CDR1 and CDR2 (germline): MNHEY, SMNVEV (reference sequence). The CDR3 covers 15 residues. Trimming removed 4 bases from V and 6 bases from J; junction bases left unmatched: 8. The CDR3 DNA follows: TGTGCCAGCAGTTCCTTTCCGGGACAGGGGGGCGAGCAGTACTTC. Residues: CASSSFPGQGGEQYF.

The V call is TRBV7-6, the J call TRBJ2-5; 9 bases fit TRBD1. V lost 1 base and J lost 8; bases outside the gene matches: 11. CDR1 and CDR2 from the germline V gene are SGHVS and FNYEAQ. The length of the CDR3 is 16 residues. CDR3 DNA sequence: TGTGCCAGCAGCTTAGGAACCGGGACAGGGCTTGACACCCAGTACTTC. It is translated as CASSLGTGTGLDTQYF.

V gene TRBV28 combines with J gene TRBJ2-1, with D tentatively TRBD1 (6 bases). Germline CDR1 reads MDHEN; CDR2 reads SYDVKM. The V and J ends lost 6 bases and 3 bases respectively, with 18 bases between them. This CDR3 is 16 amino acids long. CDR3 residues: CASRRVQDRLYNEQFF. The CDR3 DNA reads TGTGCCAGCAGGCGAGTCCAGGACAGACTCTACAATGAGCAGTTCTTC. Variable domain in full (rest from reference TRBV28 and TRBJ2-1): DVKVTQSSRYLVKRTGEKVFLECVQDMDHENMFWYRQDPGLGLRLIYFSYDVKMKEKGDIPEGYSVSREKKERFSLILESASTNQTSMYLCASRRVQDRLYNEQFFGPGTRLTVL.

This clonotype was recorded many times. The chain has TRBV6-1 and TRBJ2-1, with D possibly TRBD1 on 6 matching bases. V shed 4 bases and J shed 0 bases, with 10 bases lying between them. CDR3 length: 15 amino acids. Germline CDR1 MNHNS, CDR2 SASEGT. The CDR3 DNA is TGTGCCAGCAGTGTAAACAGGGACTCCTACAATGAGCAGTTCTTC. Translated, it gives CASSVNRDSYNEQFF.

The chain has TRBV12-3 or TRBV12-4 and TRBJ1-2; D gene ambiguous. Trimming cost V 3 bases and J 8 bases, with 13 bases left between them. This CDR3 has 13 residues. CDR3 amino acids: CASSFLSVSGYTF. CDR3 nucleotide sequence: TGTGCCAGCAGTTTCTTGTCCGTGTCAGGCTACACCTTC.

This clonotype appeared many times. CDR3 bases: TGTGCCAGCAGCTTCTTTTTATCGGTATCCGCTGGTGAAGCTTTCTTT. Protein sequence: CASSFFLSVSAGEAFF. V and J are TRBV11-2 and TRBJ1-1; the D is unclear. V was pared by 3 bases and J by 7 bases, with 21 bases between. Germline V gene sequence: CDR1 SGHAT, CDR2 FQNNGV. The CDR3 sequence is 16 residues long.

This clonotype was counted only a few times. The chain employs TRBV2 and TRBJ2-4; D might be TRBD2 (5 bases). Deletions cut 4 bases from V and 6 bases from J, with 10 bases between. This CDR3 spans 13 amino acids. Germline lookup yields CDR1 SNHLY and CDR2 FYNNEI. CDR3 DNA: TGTGCCAGCAGTGCGGGAAAGCGAAACATTCAGTACTTC. Encoded protein: CASSAGKRNIQYF.

This rearrangement joins TRBV5-1 to TRBJ2-7, with TRBD2 as a possible D gene (5 bases). The CDR3 has 17 amino acids. Trimming took 1 base from V and 0 from J, leaving 17 bases between them. Germline V gives CDR1 SGHRS, CDR2 YFSETQ. Written as DNA, the CDR3 is TGCGCCAGCAGCTTGCCCACTATTGTGGGGAGCTCCTACGAGCAGTACTTC. Translation gives CASSLPTIVGSSYEQYF. The full variable domain, rest sourced from reference TRBV5-1 and TRBJ2-7, is KAGVTQTPRYLIKTRGQQVTLSCSPISGHRSVSWYQQTPGQGLQFLFEYFSETQRNKGNFPGRFSGRQFSNSRSEMNVSTLELGDSALYLCASSLPTIVGSSYEQYFGPGTRLTVT.

The genes are TRBV4-2 and TRBJ1-5; D is unresolved. Germline CDR1 reads LGHNA; CDR2 reads YNFKEQ. V lost 1 base to trimming and J lost 1 base, with 8 bases between them. This CDR3 contains 15 residues. CDR3 sequence reads: CASSQVLDSNQPQHF. CDR3 DNA: TGTGCCAGCAGCCAAGTCCTCGACAGCAATCAGCCCCAGCATTTT.

This clonotype came up many times. This chain joins TRBV7-9 and TRBJ2-2, with TRBD1 as a possible D gene (6 bases). The germline CDR1 and CDR2 sequences are SEHNR and FQNEAQ (reference sequence). Trimming removed 5 bases from V and 4 bases from J, with 14 bases in between. The CDR3 loop spans 15 amino acids. DNA for the CDR3: TGTGCCAGCAGCCCCGGACAGAGCCGCACCGGGGAGCTGTTTTTT. Its protein is CASSPGQSRTGELFF.

V gene TRBV4-1 combines with J gene TRBJ2-2; D is undetermined. Per germline, CDR1 MGHRA and CDR2 YSYEKL. The CDR3 consists of 14 residues. Trimming stripped 0 bases from V and 3 bases from J, with 5 bases between. In nucleotides, the CDR3 is TGCGCCAGCAGCCAAGATGGGGACACCGGGGAGCTGTTTTTT. It is translated as CASSQDGDTGELFF.

The chain employs TRBV30 and TRBJ1-1; D unresolved. The CDR3 sequence is 11 residues long. CDR1 and CDR2 from the germline V gene are GTSNPN and SVGIG (reference sequence). The germline V and J ends were trimmed by 5 bases and 4 bases, with 8 bases remaining between them. CDR3 sequence reads: CAWSAPTEAFF. CDR3 bases: TGTGCCTGGTCCGCTCCCACTGAAGCTTTCTTT.

Of note for this clonotype: This may arise from a read error, as a much more abundant clone is one base away. J is TRBJ1-1 and V is TRBV10-3; no definite D call. The germline CDR1 and CDR2 sequences are ENHRY and SYGVKD. The CDR3 has 12 amino acids. The CDR3 loop is CANSSTGTVAFF. Here the CDR3 DNA reads TGTGCCAACTCATCCACGGGTACTGTAGCTTTCTTT.

This clonotype was observed at least ten times. V is TRBV7-8 and J is TRBJ2-3; D is perhaps TRBD2 (5 bases). The CDR3 runs to 14 residues. Trimming left V 2 bases short and J 6 bases short, with 12 bases between. The germline V gene has CDR1 SGHVS and CDR2 FQNEAQ. CDR3 protein: CASSLTGLRDTQYF. The CDR3 bases are TGTGCCAGCAGCTTAACGGGGTTGCGCGATACGCAGTATTTT.

This clonotype appeared a few times. This chain connects TRBV7-9 to TRBJ2-2, with unresolved D. The V end was cut by 5 bases, the J end by 3 bases, with 13 bases between. The CDR3 runs 15 residues. Germline V lookup: CDR1 SEHNR, CDR2 FQNEAQ (reference sequence). CDR3 in amino acids: CASSTPNGDTGELFF. DNA of the CDR3: TGTGCCAGCAGCACCCCCAACGGAGACACCGGGGAGCTGTTTTTT. Complete variable domain (other parts from reference TRBV7-9 and TRBJ2-2): DTGVSQNPRHKITKRGQNVTFRCDPISEHNRLYWYRQTLGQGPEFLTYFQNEAQLEKSRLLSDRFSAERPKGSFSTLEIQRTEQGDSAMYLCASSTPNGDTGELFFGEGSRLTVL.

This clonotype was recorded at least ten times. This chain uses TRBV14 with TRBJ2-7, with D possibly being TRBD1 or TRBD2 (5 bases each). Germline V gene data show CDR1 as SGHDN and CDR2 as FVKESK. V shed 5 bases and J shed 6 bases, with 20 bases lying between them. This CDR3 region has 15 residues. CDR3 coding DNA: TGTGCCAGCAGCGCCCGGGACCTTAATATTCGCGAGCAGTACTTC. Amino acids: CASSARDLNIREQYF.

This clonotype was detected many times. The rearrangement links TRBV28 to TRBJ1-5, with D tentatively TRBD1 (5 bases). The CDR3 runs 17 residues. V was clipped by 2 bases and J by 0 bases, with 14 bases between them. Germline V gene data show CDR1 as MDHEN and CDR2 as SYDVKM. CDR3 bases: TGTGCCAGCAGTTTAATCGGAAGGGGCGCTAGCAATCAGCCCCAGCATTTT. Translating gives CASSLIGRGASNQPQHF.

This clonotype appeared many times. In DNA, the CDR3 is TGTGCCAGCAGTTCGACGACTAGCGGGAGGTGGTACGAGCAGTACTTC. This gives the protein CASSSTTSGRWYEQYF. J is TRBJ2-7 and V is TRBV28, with TRBD2 identical over 13 bases. There are 16 residues in the CDR3. Germline-derived CDR1 and CDR2 are MDHEN and SYDVKM. V dropped 4 bases and J dropped 4; count of bases not matched to a gene: 7.

Ten or more counts support this clonotype. The V call is TRBV6-1, the J call TRBJ1-4; 9 bases fit TRBD1. This CDR3 comprises 15 residues. CDR1 and CDR2 from the germline V gene are MNHNS and SASEGT. Trimming took 0 bases from V and 7 from J; bases not matched to a gene: 3. This CDR3 is CASSEAEGQGEKLFF. For the CDR3, the DNA is TGTGCCAGCAGTGAAGCGGAGGGACAGGGTGAAAAACTGTTTTTT.

This clonotype has a handful of counts. The rearrangement uses TRBV19 and TRBJ1-2; 10 nucleotides agree with TRBD1. The germline V gene encodes CDR1 LNHDA and CDR2 SQIVND (reference sequence). V was pared by 2 bases and J by 5 bases, with 8 bases of the junction left unmatched. CDR3 length: 16 amino acids. The CDR3 bases are TGTGCCAGTAGTATACTTCTAGGACAGGGGGATTATGGCTACACCTTC. This gives the protein CASSILLGQGDYGYTF.

This clonotype was seen only a few times. The gene calls are TRBV10-2 and TRBJ2-1; D is unclear. Trimming took off 3 bases at V and 3 bases at J, with 3 bases between the two ends. The CDR3 covers 12 residues. Germline V gene lookup returns CDR1 WSHSY and CDR2 SAAADI. CDR3 DNA: TGCGCCAGCAGTGATAACTACAATGAGCAGTTCTTC. This translates into CASSDNYNEQFF.

The V gene is TRBV9, the J gene TRBJ1-4; the D is unclear. CDR1 and CDR2 (germline): SGDLS, YYNGEE. There are 12 residues in the CDR3. The V end was cut by 4 bases, the J end by 7 bases, with 8 bases between. For the CDR3, the DNA is TGTGCCAGCAGCACGAGCAGTGAAAAACTGTTTTTT. Its protein product is CASSTSSEKLFF.

This clonotype was found many times. The CDR3 DNA reads TGTGCCAGCAGTTCTCCTCGAACAGTAGGGGAGAGCTCCTACGAGCAGTACTTC. Its translation is CASSSPRTVGESSYEQYF. The chain couples TRBV28 to TRBJ2-7; either TRBD1 or TRBD2 may supply D (5 bases each). The V end was cut by 4 bases, the J end by 0 bases, with 22 bases between. Germline values: CDR1 MDHEN, CDR2 SYDVKM. This CDR3 comprises 18 residues. Variable domain in full (rest from reference TRBV28 and TRBJ2-7): DVKVTQSSRYLVKRTGEKVFLECVQDMDHENMFWYRQDPGLGLRLIYFSYDVKMKEKGDIPEGYSVSREKKERFSLILESASTNQTSMYLCASSSPRTVGESSYEQYFGPGTRLTVT.

This clonotype was detected ten times or more. The chain links TRBV2 to TRBJ1-1; the match to TRBD1 covers 9 bases. From germline, CDR1 is SNHLY and CDR2 FYNNEI. Unmatched junction bases numbered 9, after V lost 5 bases and J lost 8 bases. The CDR3 runs to 14 residues. Here the CDR3 DNA reads TGTGCCAGCAGTCCCCGGGGACAGGGCCTCGAAGCTTTCTTT. This encodes CASSPRGQGLEAFF.

This clonotype has a count of ten or more. V usage is TRBV28 and J usage is TRBJ2-7, with TRBD2 matching 11 bases. Germline CDR1 reads MDHEN; CDR2 reads SYDVKM. The CDR3 spans 14 residues. The junction had 3 bases not matched to a gene; V was cut back by 3 bases and J by 5 bases. The CDR3 is CASSFRLAGNEQYF. The CDR3 DNA reads TGTGCCAGCAGTTTTAGACTAGCGGGGAACGAGCAGTACTTC.

This clonotype showed up many times. J is TRBJ1-5 and V is TRBV6-6; D unresolved. Germline lookup yields CDR1 MNHNY and CDR2 SVGAGI (reference sequence). The CDR3 extends over 15 amino acids. V dropped 6 bases and J dropped 7 bases, with 19 bases sitting between them. The CDR3 reads CASSPGEASEQPQHF. The CDR3 nucleotides read TGTGCCAGCAGCCCCGGGGAGGCCTCGGAGCAGCCCCAGCATTTT.

This clonotype was picked up a small number of times. This sequence joins TRBV5-4 and TRBJ2-1; TRBD2 matches 10 bases. V lost 1 base to trimming and J lost 8 bases; unmatched junction nucleotides: 6. The CDR3 has 15 amino acids. Germline CDR1 and CDR2: SGHNT and YYREEE (reference sequence). The CDR3 spells CASSLSPSGGYEQFF. The DNA of the CDR3 is TGTGCCAGCAGCTTGTCCCCTAGCGGGGGTTATGAGCAGTTCTTC.

There are many counts of this clonotype. The gene calls are TRBV27 and TRBJ2-2; D may be TRBD1 (5 bases). Germline lookup yields CDR1 MNHEY and CDR2 SMNVEV (reference sequence). This CDR3 contains 16 residues. V was clipped by 7 bases and J by 0 bases, with 15 bases between them. In nucleotides, the CDR3 is TGTGCCAGCACCGCCCGGACACCAACGAACACCGGGGAGCTGTTTTTT. Translating gives CASTARTPTNTGELFF.

Points on this clonotype: A much larger clone lies one base from this, so it may be a read error. The chain recombines TRBV7-1 with TRBJ2-1; 7 nucleotides agree with TRBD2. TRBV7-1 is identified as an open reading frame with a role that is uncertain. There are 14 residues in the CDR3. CDR3 region: CDSSAGAAYNEQFF. The CDR3, as DNA: TGTGACAGCAGCGCGGGAGCGGCGTACAATGAGCAGTTCTTC.